This T cell receptor (beta chain) was obtained from a study of cytomegalovirus exposure and HLA in healthy donors. Study-wide results and limits: Rarity characterized most TCR sequences, yet some public TCRs appeared in many donors. Cytomegalovirus-associated TCR beta chains were listed, numbering roughly 150. With high specificity and sensitivity, the classifier reportedly diagnosed cytomegalovirus status. In vitro work confirmed that a few CMV-associated chains recognize CMV antigens.

This table comes from immunoSEQ multiplex PCR, and its TCRdb copy is limited to in-frame clones, with some not included. The data hold 150,000 to 180,000 clones, with about 88% observed a single time. This clone was seen more than once but under ten times. Its specificity is not known. Input material: PBMCs. This sequence was found in a young man in good health and CMV-seropositive.

CDR3 amino acids: CASSDQVPSPLHF. CDR3 coding DNA: TGTGCCAGCAGTGACCAGGTTCCCTCACCCCTCCACTTT. The chain joins TRBV25-1 to TRBJ1-6; D gene uncertain. The germline V gene encodes CDR1 MGHDK and CDR2 SYGVNS. V was shortened by 3 bases and J by 10 bases, with 10 bases between the two germline ends. There are 13 residues in the CDR3.